This T cell receptor (beta chain) was documented in a study of read filtering for tumor transcriptome and immune sequencing. Turning to the study itself: Revised staging placed fewer than ten patients in R-ISS I, over 15 in II, six or seven in III. DNase treatment preceded whole-transcriptome library preparation. IR-seq gave about 4.05 to 11 million TCR reads per sample; RNA-seq gave roughly 75 to 1,400.

The germline gives CDR1 DFQATT, CDR2 SNEGSKA (reference sequence). The V gene lost 3 bases and the J gene lost 5 bases, with 15 bases spanning the gap. The CDR3 is made up of 14 amino acids. Molecular barcoded adaptors covering alpha/delta and beta/gamma chains were used on roughly 400 ng RNA. TCRdb re-called the reads through MiXCR, storing one row per CDR3 protein. The sample yields fewer than 25,000 distinct CDR3 sequences, 20% to 25% seen once. This clonotype was counted ten times or more. This chain links TRBV20-1 with TRBJ2-3; either TRBD1 or TRBD2 may supply D (6 bases each). Sequenced material: a population of CD138-negative cells sorted from bone marrow. The origin of this receptor is a donor at least 40 years old with multiple myeloma. CDR3 DNA sequence: TGCAGTGCTAGGGTGGGGGCCGGGAGAGATACGCAGTATTTT. Protein product: CSARVGAGRDTQYF.